The 16 T cell receptor beta chains below all came from one sample that was sequenced in a study of control samples from healthy donors and cancer patients. This table comes from immunoSEQ multiplex PCR, and its TCRdb copy is limited to in-frame clones, with some not included. Of 150,000 to 200,000 clones detected, 90% to 95% appear once; the ten largest clones hold roughly 1.5%. Sequencing used blood. The receptors were sampled from a man aged 25-45 years in good health.

This clone was seen only a few times. This chain connects TRBV11-2 to TRBJ2-1; no clear D. V was cut by 1 base and J by 5 bases, with 9 bases left in between. Per the germline V gene, CDR1 is SGHAT and CDR2 is FQNNGV. The CDR3 consists of 14 residues. The CDR3 DNA reads as TGTGCCAGCAGCTTAGGGGCATTCGACAATGAGCAGTTCTTC. Translation: CASSLGAFDNEQFF. Full variable domain (outside the CDR3, taken from reference TRBV11-2 and TRBJ2-1): EAGVAQSPRYKIIEKRQSVAFWCNPISGHATLYWYQQILGQGPKLLIQFQNNGVVDDSQLPKDRFSAERLKGVDSTLKIQPAKLEDSAVYLCASSLGAFDNEQFFGPGTRLTVL.

This rearrangement joins TRBV25-1 to TRBJ2-3; 7 bases are a match to TRBD2. V gave up 1 base and J gave up 0 bases; unmatched junction bases: 7. Germline CDR1 is MGHDK and CDR2 is SYGVNS. The CDR3 has 17 amino acids. CDR3 nucleotides: TGTGCCAGCAGTGAATTTGGTAGCGGGTCTAGCACAGATACGCAGTATTTT. It translates to CASSEFGSGSSTDTQYF.

This clone was counted only a few times. This sequence joins TRBV7-2 and TRBJ1-1, with unresolved D. This CDR3 region has 15 residues. Trimming pared 0 bases from V and 1 base from J, leaving 9 bases between. In germline, CDR1 is SGHTA, CDR2 FQGNSA. DNA for the CDR3: TGTGCCAGCAGCTTAGCAACGGGTCGGAACACTGAAGCTTTCTTT. Translation: CASSLATGRNTEAFF.

This sequence joins TRBV6-5 and TRBJ1-3; 8 bases match TRBD1. V shed 10 bases, J shed 1 base, and the junction held 3 bases outside the gene matches. The CDR3 totals 13 residues. Germline V CDR1 and CDR2: MNHEY, SVGAGI. CDR3: CATRTGSGNTIYF. Written as DNA, the CDR3 is TGTGCCACTCGGACAGGGTCTGGAAACACCATATATTTT.

The chain combines TRBV7-9 with TRBJ1-2; 11 bases agree with TRBD1. This CDR3 spans 14 amino acids. Germline-derived CDR1 and CDR2 are SEHNR and FQNEAQ (reference sequence). After removal of 4 bases from V and 5 bases from J, the junction contained 3 bases not matched to a gene. The CDR3 DNA is TGTGCCAGCAGCTCCGGACAGGGGGCTTATGGCTACACCTTC. It codes for CASSSGQGAYGYTF.

This clone was observed a single time. The rearrangement uses TRBV5-4 and TRBJ1-5; D is ambiguous. V was trimmed by 0 bases and J by 5 bases, leaving 6 bases between them. Germline CDR1 SGHNT, CDR2 YYREEE (reference sequence). CDR3 length equals 13 residues. The CDR3 protein is CASSLAPDQPQHF. The CDR3 coding sequence is TGTGCCAGCAGCTTGGCACCGGATCAGCCCCAGCATTTT.

The chain combines TRBV4-1 with TRBJ1-1; 7 nucleotides match TRBD1. V lost 1 base to trimming and J lost 12 bases; unmatched junction nucleotides: 8. CDR1 is MGHRA and CDR2 is YSYEKL in the germline V gene. There are 13 residues in the CDR3. Written as DNA, the CDR3 is TGCGCCAGCAGCCAAGGAAGGGGGCGGAAAACTTTCTTT. Translating gives CASSQGRGRKTFF.

This chain joins TRBV5-1 and TRBJ2-6; D may be TRBD1 (6 bases). CDR3 length equals 15 residues. Deletions cut 4 bases from V and 0 bases from J, with 8 bases between. Germline V CDR1 and CDR2: SGHRS, YFSETQ. CDR3 sequence reads: CASSQDSSGANVLTF. As DNA, the CDR3 is TGCGCCAGCAGCCAGGACAGCTCTGGGGCCAACGTCCTGACTTTC.

The chain employs TRBV2 and TRBJ1-1; D uncertain. Germline CDR1 reads SNHLY; CDR2 reads FYNNEI. The CDR3 runs 13 residues. The V end lost 3 bases, the J end lost 1 base, and 6 bases lay between the germline ends. The CDR3 here is CASSEAANTEAFF. The CDR3 bases are TGTGCCAGCAGTGAGGCGGCGAACACTGAAGCTTTCTTT.

This clone has a handful of counts. The V and J genes are TRBV7-2 and TRBJ2-1, with a weak D call TRBD2 (6 bases). The CDR3 extends over 16 amino acids. Trimming stripped 5 bases from V and 7 bases from J, with 21 bases between. Germline CDR1 reads SGHTA; CDR2 reads FQGNSA. CDR3 loop: CASSASSGGVGNEQFF. In DNA, the CDR3 is TGTGCCAGCAGCGCCTCGAGTGGCGGGGTGGGTAATGAGCAGTTCTTC.

The chain carries TRBV3-1 (or the pseudogene TRBV3-2) and TRBJ2-7; 10 bases are a match to TRBD1. CDR3 length: 13 residues. V gave up 5 bases and J gave up 6 bases; unmatched junction bases: 4. CDR1 LGHDT and CDR2 YNNKEL come from the germline V gene (reference sequence). This CDR3 reads CASSYRDRGEQYF. DNA for the CDR3: TGTGCCAGCAGCTACCGGGACAGGGGCGAGCAGTACTTC.

As concerns this clone: The same CDR3 arises from other DNA sequences in this sample as well. The chain has TRBV15 and TRBJ1-5, with a weak D call TRBD1 (6 bases). Trimming took off 5 bases at V and 6 bases at J, with 14 bases between the two ends. The CDR3 spans 14 residues. Germline-derived CDR1 and CDR2 are LNHNV and YYDKDF (reference sequence). The CDR3 reads CATSGTGSRQPQHF. The CDR3 region has the DNA TGTGCCACCAGCGGAACAGGGTCCCGTCAGCCCCAGCATTTT. The entire variable domain, with the rest obtained from reference TRBV15 and TRBJ1-5, is as follows: DAMVIQNPRYQVTQFGKPVTLSCSQTLNHNVMYWYQQKSSQAPKLLFHYYDKDFNNEADTPDNFQSRRPNTSFCFLDIRSPGLGDTAMYLCATSGTGSRQPQHFGDGTRLSIL.

This clone showed up just once. The chain uses TRBV10-3 and TRBJ1-5; D is uncertain. V lost 8 bases to trimming and J lost 2 bases, with 13 bases between them. The CDR3 is 14 amino acids. CDR1 is ENHRY and CDR2 is SYGVKD in the germline V gene. CDR3 sequence: CAIAEGEGNQPQHF. For the CDR3, the DNA is TGTGCCATCGCGGAGGGTGAAGGCAATCAGCCCCAGCATTTT.

The chain couples TRBV6-2 or TRBV6-3 to TRBJ2-1; 8 nucleotides agree with TRBD1. The V gene end was trimmed by 5 bases and the J gene end by 6 bases; junction bases not matched to a gene: 6. CDR3 length: 14 residues. CDR1 MNHEY and CDR2 SVGEGT come from the germline V gene. The CDR3 loop reads CASSPAGQVNEQFF. CDR3 nucleotides: TGTGCCAGCAGTCCCGCGGGACAGGTCAATGAGCAGTTCTTC.

The chain uses TRBV28 and TRBJ2-7; 8 bases match TRBD1. CDR3 length: 13 amino acids. The germline V gene encodes CDR1 MDHEN and CDR2 SYDVKM. Germline trimming cut 6 bases from V and 4 bases from J; bases unmatched to any gene: 5. The DNA for the CDR3 is TGTGCCAGCAGGCCTGGACAGGGTTACGAGCAGTACTTC. As protein: CASRPGQGYEQYF.

This rearrangement joins TRBV6-1 to TRBJ1-3, with TRBD1 matching 11 bases. The CDR3 is 15 amino acids. Germline CDR1 MNHNS, CDR2 SASEGT. Trimming cost V 3 bases and J 2 bases; bases outside gene matches: 0. The CDR3 DNA reads TGTGCCAGCAGTGAGGGACAGGGGGCTGGAAACACCATATATTTT. It translates to CASSEGQGAGNTIYF.